This T cell receptor beta chain is drawn from a study of T cell responses to AZD1222 COVID-19 vaccine. General study results and limits: Two AZD1222 doses significantly raised spike-specific TCR breadth and depth over controls. Baseline seropositivity characterized only six AZD1222 recipients.

Assay: immunoSEQ multiplex PCR; the TCRdb copy retains only in-frame clones and omits some. The sample includes about 150,000 clones, 92% of them seen just once. The study pooled second doses at about 4 or about 12 weeks. Points on this clone: Its antigen is not identified.

The CDR3 runs to 15 residues. V lost 6 bases and J lost 8, with 22 bases in between. CDR1 is ENHRY and CDR2 is SYGVKD in the germline V gene. The receptor was isolated from an adult who received the AZD1222 COVID-19 vaccine. The chain couples TRBV10-3 to TRBJ1-2; TRBD1 might be the D (6 bases). This sample comprised peripheral blood, obtained 28 days after the second AZD1222 dose. The CDR3 DNA reads TGTGCCATCAGCCCGACGGGGGCAGAATTCAGGGGCTACACCTTC. Protein product: CAISPTGAEFRGYTF.